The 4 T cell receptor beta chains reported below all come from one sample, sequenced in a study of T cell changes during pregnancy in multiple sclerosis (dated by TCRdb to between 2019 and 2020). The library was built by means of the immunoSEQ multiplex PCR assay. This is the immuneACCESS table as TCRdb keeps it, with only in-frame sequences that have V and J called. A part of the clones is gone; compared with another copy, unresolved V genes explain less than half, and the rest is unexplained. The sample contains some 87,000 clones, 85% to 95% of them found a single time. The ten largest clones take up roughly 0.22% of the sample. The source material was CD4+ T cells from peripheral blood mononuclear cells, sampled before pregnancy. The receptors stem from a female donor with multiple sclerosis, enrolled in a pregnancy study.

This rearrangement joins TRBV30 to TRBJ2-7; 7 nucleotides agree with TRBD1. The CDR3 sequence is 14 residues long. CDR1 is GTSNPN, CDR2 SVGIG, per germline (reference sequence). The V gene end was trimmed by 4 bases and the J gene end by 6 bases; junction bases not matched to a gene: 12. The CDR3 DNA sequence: TGTGCCTGGACAGGGACAGAAGCTATACGCGAGCAGTACTTC. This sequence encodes CAWTGTEAIREQYF.

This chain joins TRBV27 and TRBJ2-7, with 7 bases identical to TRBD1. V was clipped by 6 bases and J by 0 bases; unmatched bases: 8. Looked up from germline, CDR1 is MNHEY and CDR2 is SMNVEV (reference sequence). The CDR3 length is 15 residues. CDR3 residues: CASSLTGASSYEQYF. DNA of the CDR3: TGTGCCAGCAGCCTTACAGGGGCGAGCTCCTACGAGCAGTACTTC.

The CDR3 DNA reads as TGTGCCAGCAGCAGACAGGGGGCCTATGGCTACACCTTC. It specifies CASSRQGAYGYTF. The chain is built from TRBV6-5 and TRBJ1-2; 10 positions match TRBD1. CDR1 is MNHEY and CDR2 is SVGAGI in the germline V gene. The CDR3 is 13 residues long. J gave up 4 bases and V 6 bases, and 2 bases lay outside the gene matches.

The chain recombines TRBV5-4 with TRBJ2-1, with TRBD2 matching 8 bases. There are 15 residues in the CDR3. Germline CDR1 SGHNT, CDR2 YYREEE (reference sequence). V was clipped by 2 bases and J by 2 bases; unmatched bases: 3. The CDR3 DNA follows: TGTGCCAGCAGCTTCCGGGGGGGGGCCTACAATGAGCAGTTCTTC. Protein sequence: CASSFRGGAYNEQFF.